This TCR beta chain emerged from a study of T cell changes during pregnancy in multiple sclerosis. Measured with immunoSEQ multiplex PCR; TCRdb has only the in-frame clones, and not every one. Counted here are 50,000 to 70,000 clones, roughly 89% occurring once; the ten biggest clones make up roughly 1.4%. Germline loops: CDR1 MNHNS, CDR2 SASEGT. This CDR3 has 14 residues. The junction had 4 bases not matched to a gene; V was cut back by 1 base and J by 6 bases. The chain recombines TRBV6-1 with TRBJ2-7, with 9 positions matching TRBD1. This TCR was sampled from a female donor with multiple sclerosis, enrolled in a pregnancy study. This material consisted of peripheral blood, taken in the second trimester of pregnancy. CDR3 amino acids: CASSEGDRVGEQYF. The CDR3 DNA is TGTGCCAGCAGTGAAGGGGACAGGGTTGGCGAGCAGTACTTC.